This passage covers 10 T cell receptor beta chains from one sample sequenced in a study of control samples from healthy donors and cancer patients. The assay was immunoSEQ multiplex PCR, and TCRdb's table has in-frame clones only and misses some. This table has fewer than 250,000 clones, about 90% appearing once. Sample: blood. The receptors shown here come from a man aged 30 to 45 in good health.

The chain links TRBV9 to TRBJ1-6, with D perhaps TRBD1 (5 bases). Looked up from germline, CDR1 is SGDLS and CDR2 is YYNGEE. The CDR3 has 14 amino acids. V dropped 0 bases and J dropped 10 bases, with 11 bases sitting between them. CDR3 residues: CASSVDRFGSPLHF. CDR3 sequence (DNA): TGTGCCAGCAGCGTAGACAGGTTCGGCTCACCCCTCCACTTT.

This chain uses TRBV19 with TRBJ1-5, with D perhaps matching TRBD1 (5 bases). V was trimmed by 3 bases and J by 4 bases, leaving 13 bases between them. CDR1 is LNHDA and CDR2 is SQIVND in the germline V gene (reference sequence). The length of the CDR3 is 15 residues. The CDR3 DNA reads TGTGCCAGTAGTATTCAAGGGGCCGGGAATCAGCCCCAGCATTTT. It is translated as CASSIQGAGNQPQHF.

The gene calls are TRBV25-1 and TRBJ2-7, with D unresolved. V lost 8 bases and J lost 6, with 11 bases in between. The length of the CDR3 is 11 residues. The germline V gene encodes CDR1 MGHDK and CDR2 SYGVNS. CDR3 protein: CASAIVSEQYF. CDR3 coding DNA: TGTGCCAGCGCGATCGTCAGCGAGCAGTACTTC.

V is TRBV19 and J is TRBJ1-2, with D perhaps matching TRBD1 (5 bases). Between the trimmed V and J ends, which lost 9 bases and 4 bases, there was a span of 12 bases. This CDR3 region has 12 residues. The germline CDR1 and CDR2 sequences are LNHDA and SQIVND (reference sequence). In nucleotides, the CDR3 is TGTGCCAGCTTTACCGGGGGCTATGGCTACACCTTC. Translation: CASFTGGYGYTF.

This sequence joins TRBV9 and TRBJ2-1; 10 bases agree with TRBD2. J lost 7 bases, V lost 3 bases, and 7 bases had no gene match. The germline gives CDR1 SGDLS, CDR2 YYNGEE. The CDR3 sequence is 15 residues long. CDR3 coding DNA: TGTGCCAGCAGCGCCGGGACTAGCGCTACGAATGAGCAGTTCTTC. Its protein is CASSAGTSATNEQFF.

This sequence joins TRBV13 and TRBJ2-3; D perhaps matches TRBD1 (5 bases). This CDR3 contains 14 residues. Per the germline V gene, CDR1 is PRHDT and CDR2 is FYEKMQ (reference sequence). The ends were cut back, 5 bases at V and 2 bases at J, with 11 bases in the middle. CDR3 sequence: CASSKDSNTDTQYF. The CDR3 DNA follows: TGTGCCAGCAGCAAAGACAGCAACACAGATACGCAGTATTTT. Variable domain in full (rest from reference TRBV13 and TRBJ2-3): AAGVIQSPRHLIKEKRETATLKCYPIPRHDTVYWYQQGPGQDPQFLISFYEKMQSDKGSIPDRFSAQQFSDYHSELNMSSLELGDSALYFCASSKDSNTDTQYFGPGTRLTVL.

This chain's CDR3 is CASSDLWSPGGEKLFF. CDR3 sequence (DNA): TGTGCCAGCAGTGATTTATGGTCACCCGGAGGTGAAAAACTGTTTTTT. V is TRBV2 and J is TRBJ1-4; D not resolved. CDR3 length equals 16 residues. Trimming removed 3 bases from V and 7 bases from J, with 18 bases in between. Germline values: CDR1 SNHLY, CDR2 FYNNEI.

The J gene is TRBJ1-2, the V gene TRBV15; no reliable D call. The CDR3 covers 15 residues. The V gene's germline CDR1 is LNHNV and CDR2 YYDKDF (reference sequence). V shed 1 base and J shed 0 bases, with 9 bases lying between them. The CDR3 DNA follows: TGTGCCACCAGCAGAGTGGCAGGAACTAACTATGGCTACACCTTC. It codes for CATSRVAGTNYGYTF.

This chain joins TRBV5-6 and TRBJ1-3; D remains ambiguous. Trimming took off 2 bases at V and 0 bases at J, with 9 bases between the two ends. The CDR3 is made up of 15 amino acids. Looked up from germline, CDR1 is SGHDT and CDR2 is YYEEEE. The DNA of the CDR3 is TGTGCCAGCAGCTTTTTCCGGGACTCTGGAAACACCATATATTTT. The encoded protein is CASSFFRDSGNTIYF.

The chain links TRBV5-1 to TRBJ1-1; a weak D match, TRBD1 (6 bases). The germline V gene has CDR1 SGHRS and CDR2 YFSETQ. This CDR3 spans 15 amino acids. Trimming took 1 base from V and 3 from J, leaving 13 bases between them. CDR3 region: CASSLYGGPDTEAFF. CDR3 sequence (DNA): TGCGCCAGCAGCTTGTATGGGGGGCCGGACACTGAAGCTTTCTTT.